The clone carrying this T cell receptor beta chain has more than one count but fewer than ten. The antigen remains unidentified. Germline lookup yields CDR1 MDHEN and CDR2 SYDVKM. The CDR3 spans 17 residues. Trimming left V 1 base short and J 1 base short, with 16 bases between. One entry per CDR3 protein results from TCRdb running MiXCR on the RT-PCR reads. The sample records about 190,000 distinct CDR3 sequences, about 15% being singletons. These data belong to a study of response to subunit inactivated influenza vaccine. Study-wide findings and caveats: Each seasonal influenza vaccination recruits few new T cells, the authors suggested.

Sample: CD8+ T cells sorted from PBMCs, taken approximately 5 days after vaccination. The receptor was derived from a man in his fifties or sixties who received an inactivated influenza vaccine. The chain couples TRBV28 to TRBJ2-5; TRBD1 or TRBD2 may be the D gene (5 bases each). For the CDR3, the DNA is TGTGCCAGCAGTTTATTGGTCCAAACGGGGCCCCAAGAGACCCAGTACTTC. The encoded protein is CASSLLVQTGPQETQYF.